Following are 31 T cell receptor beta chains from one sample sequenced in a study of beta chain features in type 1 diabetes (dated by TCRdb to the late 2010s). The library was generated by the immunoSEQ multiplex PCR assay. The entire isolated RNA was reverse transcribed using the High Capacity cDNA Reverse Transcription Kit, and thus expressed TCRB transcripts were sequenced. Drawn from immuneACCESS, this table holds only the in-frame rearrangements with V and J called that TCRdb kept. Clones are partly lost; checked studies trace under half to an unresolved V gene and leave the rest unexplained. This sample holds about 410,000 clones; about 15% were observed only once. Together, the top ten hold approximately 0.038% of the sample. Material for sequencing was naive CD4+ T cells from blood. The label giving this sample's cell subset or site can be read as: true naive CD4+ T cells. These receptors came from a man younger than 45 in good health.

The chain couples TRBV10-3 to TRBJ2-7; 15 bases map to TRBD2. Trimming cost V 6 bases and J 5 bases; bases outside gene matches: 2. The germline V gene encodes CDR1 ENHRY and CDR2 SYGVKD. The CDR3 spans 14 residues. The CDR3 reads CAISGTSGRNEQYV. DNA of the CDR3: TGTGCCATCAGCGGGACTAGCGGGAGGAACGAGCAGTACGTC.

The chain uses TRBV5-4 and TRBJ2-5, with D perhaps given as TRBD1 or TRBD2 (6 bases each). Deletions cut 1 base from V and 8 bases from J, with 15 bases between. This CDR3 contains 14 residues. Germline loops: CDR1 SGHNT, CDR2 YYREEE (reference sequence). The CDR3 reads CASSLWGALDTQYF. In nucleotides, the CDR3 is TGTGCCAGCAGCTTGTGGGGGGCCTTAGATACCCAGTACTTC.

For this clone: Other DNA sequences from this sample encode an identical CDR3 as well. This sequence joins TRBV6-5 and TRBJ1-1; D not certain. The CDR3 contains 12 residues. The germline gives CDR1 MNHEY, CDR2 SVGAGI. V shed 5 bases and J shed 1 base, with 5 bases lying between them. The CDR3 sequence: CASSRPNTEAFF. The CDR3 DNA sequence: TGTGCCAGCAGTCGACCGAACACTGAAGCTTTCTTT.

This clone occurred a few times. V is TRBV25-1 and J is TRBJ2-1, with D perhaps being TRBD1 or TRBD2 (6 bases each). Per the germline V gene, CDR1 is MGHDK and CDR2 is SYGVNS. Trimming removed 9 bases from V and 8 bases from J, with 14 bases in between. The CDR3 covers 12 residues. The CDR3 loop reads CARGGSKDEQFF. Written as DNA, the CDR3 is TGTGCCAGAGGGGGGTCTAAGGATGAGCAGTTCTTC. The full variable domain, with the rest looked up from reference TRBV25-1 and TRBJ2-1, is EADIYQTPRYLVIGTGKKITLECSQTMGHDKMYWYQQDPGMELHLIHYSYGVNSTEKGDLSSESTVSRIRTEHFPLTLESARPSHTSQYLCARGGSKDEQFFGPGTRLTVL.

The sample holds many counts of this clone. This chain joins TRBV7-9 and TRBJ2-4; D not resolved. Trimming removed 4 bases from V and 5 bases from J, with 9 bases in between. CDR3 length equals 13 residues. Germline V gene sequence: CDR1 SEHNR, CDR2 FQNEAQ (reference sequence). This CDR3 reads CASSSRSQNIQYF. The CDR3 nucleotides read TGTGCCAGCAGCTCGCGGTCCCAAAACATTCAGTACTTC. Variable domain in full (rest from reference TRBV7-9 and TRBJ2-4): DTGVSQNPRHKITKRGQNVTFRCDPISEHNRLYWYRQTLGQGPEFLTYFQNEAQLEKSRLLSDRFSAERPKGSFSTLEIQRTEQGDSAMYLCASSSRSQNIQYFGAGTRLSVL.

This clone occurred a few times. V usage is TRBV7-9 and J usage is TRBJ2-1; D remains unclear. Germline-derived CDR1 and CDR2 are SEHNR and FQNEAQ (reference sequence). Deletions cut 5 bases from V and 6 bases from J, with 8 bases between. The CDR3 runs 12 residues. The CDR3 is CASSPGTNEQFF. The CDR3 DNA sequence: TGTGCCAGCAGCCCTGGCACCAATGAGCAGTTCTTC.

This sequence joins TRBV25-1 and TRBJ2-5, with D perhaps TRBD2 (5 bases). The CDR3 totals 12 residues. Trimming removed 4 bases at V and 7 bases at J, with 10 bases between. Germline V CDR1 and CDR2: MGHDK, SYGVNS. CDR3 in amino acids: CASSGGFGTQYF. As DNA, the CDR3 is TGTGCCAGCAGTGGAGGGTTTGGGACCCAGTACTTC.

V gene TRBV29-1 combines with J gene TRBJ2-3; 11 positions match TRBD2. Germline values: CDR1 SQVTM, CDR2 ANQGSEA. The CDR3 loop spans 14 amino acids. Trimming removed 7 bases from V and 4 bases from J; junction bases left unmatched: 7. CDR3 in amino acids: CSAGLAGWSDTQYF. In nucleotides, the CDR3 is TGCAGCGCCGGACTAGCGGGTTGGTCAGATACGCAGTATTTT.

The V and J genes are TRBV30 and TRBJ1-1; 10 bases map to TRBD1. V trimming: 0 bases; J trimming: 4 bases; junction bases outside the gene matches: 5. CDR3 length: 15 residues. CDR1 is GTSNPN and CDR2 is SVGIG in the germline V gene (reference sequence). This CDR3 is CAWSVRGQGSTEAFF. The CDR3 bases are TGTGCCTGGAGTGTTCGGGGACAGGGGTCCACTGAAGCTTTCTTT.

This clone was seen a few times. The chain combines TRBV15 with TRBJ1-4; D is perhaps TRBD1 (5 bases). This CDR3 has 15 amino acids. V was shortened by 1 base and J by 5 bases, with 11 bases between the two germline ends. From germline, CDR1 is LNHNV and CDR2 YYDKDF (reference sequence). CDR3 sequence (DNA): TGTGCCACCAGCAGAGGCAAGGGGACGAATGAAAAACTGTTTTTT. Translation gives CATSRGKGTNEKLFF.

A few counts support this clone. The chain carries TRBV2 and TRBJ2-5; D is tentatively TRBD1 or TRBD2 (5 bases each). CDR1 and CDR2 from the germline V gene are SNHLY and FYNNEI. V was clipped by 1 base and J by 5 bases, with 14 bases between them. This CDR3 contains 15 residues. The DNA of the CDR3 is TGTGCCAGCAGTGAAGTGACGGGGCCCGGGGAGACCCAGTACTTC. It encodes CASSEVTGPGETQYF.

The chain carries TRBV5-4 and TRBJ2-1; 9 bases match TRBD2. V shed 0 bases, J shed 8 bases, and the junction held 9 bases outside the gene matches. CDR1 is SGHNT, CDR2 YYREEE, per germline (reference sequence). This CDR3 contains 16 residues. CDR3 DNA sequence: TGTGCCAGCAGCTTGGGAGGTAGCGGGAGCTGGGATGAGCAGTTCTTC. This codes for CASSLGGSGSWDEQFF.

The CDR3 DNA reads TGTGCCAGCAGCTTAGCGGTCGTCGCCTACGAGCAGTACTTC. The encoded protein is CASSLAVVAYEQYF. The chain combines TRBV7-8 with TRBJ2-7, with D hard to call. V was trimmed by 0 bases and J by 2 bases, leaving 8 bases between them. This CDR3 is built from 14 residues. Germline V CDR1 and CDR2: SGHVS, FQNEAQ.

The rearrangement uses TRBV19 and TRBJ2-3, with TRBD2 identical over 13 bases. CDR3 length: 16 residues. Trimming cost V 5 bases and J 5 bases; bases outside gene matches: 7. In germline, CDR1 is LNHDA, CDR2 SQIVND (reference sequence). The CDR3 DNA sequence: TGTGCCAGTAGTCACATAGGACTAGCGGGGGAAGATACGCAGTATTTT. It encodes CASSHIGLAGEDTQYF.

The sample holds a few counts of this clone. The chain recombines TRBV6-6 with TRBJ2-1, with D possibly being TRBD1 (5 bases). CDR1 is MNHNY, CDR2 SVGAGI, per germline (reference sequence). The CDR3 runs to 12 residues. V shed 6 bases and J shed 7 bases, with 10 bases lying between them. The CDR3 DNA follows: TGTGCCAGCAGCTTCAGGGTGAATGAGCAGTTCTTC. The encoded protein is CASSFRVNEQFF.

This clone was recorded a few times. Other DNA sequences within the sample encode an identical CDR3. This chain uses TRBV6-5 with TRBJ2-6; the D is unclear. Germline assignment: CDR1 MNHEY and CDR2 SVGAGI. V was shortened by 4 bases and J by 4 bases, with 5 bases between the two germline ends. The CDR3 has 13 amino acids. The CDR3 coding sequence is TGTGCCAGCAGTTTTTCCGGGGCCAACGTCCTGACTTTC. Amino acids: CASSFSGANVLTF.

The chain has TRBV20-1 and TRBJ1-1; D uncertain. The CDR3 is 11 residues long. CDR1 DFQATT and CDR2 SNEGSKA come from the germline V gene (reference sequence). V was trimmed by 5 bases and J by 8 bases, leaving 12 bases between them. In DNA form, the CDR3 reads TGCAGTGCTGGATTGGGAGAGGAAGCTTTCTTT. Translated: CSAGLGEEAFF.

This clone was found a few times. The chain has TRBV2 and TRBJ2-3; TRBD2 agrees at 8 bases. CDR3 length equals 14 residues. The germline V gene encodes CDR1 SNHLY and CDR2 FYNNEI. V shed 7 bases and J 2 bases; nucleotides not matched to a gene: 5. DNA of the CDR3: TGTGCCAGCAAAATAGCGGGGACCACAGATACGCAGTATTTT. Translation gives CASKIAGTTDTQYF.

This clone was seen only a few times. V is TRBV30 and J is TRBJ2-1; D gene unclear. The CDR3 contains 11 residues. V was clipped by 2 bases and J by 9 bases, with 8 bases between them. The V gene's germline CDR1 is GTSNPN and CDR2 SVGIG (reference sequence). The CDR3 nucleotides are TGTGCCTGGAGTCCCAAATTTGAGCAGTTCTTC. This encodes CAWSPKFEQFF.

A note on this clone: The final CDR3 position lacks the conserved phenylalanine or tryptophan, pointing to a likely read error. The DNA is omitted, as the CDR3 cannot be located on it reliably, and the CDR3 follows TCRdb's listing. CDR3 protein: CASSPQEETGAVL. The chain links TRBV18 to TRBJ1-1; TRBD1 is the table's D call and was not checked against the DNA. The CDR3 extends over 13 residues, inclusive of both ends. The germline V gene has CDR1 KGHSH and CDR2 LQKENI.

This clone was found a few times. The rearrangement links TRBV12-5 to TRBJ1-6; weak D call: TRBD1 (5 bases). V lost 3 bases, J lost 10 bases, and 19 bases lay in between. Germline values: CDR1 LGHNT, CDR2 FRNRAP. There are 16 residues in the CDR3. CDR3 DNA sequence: TGTGCTAGTGGTTTACTGGCCGGGGGGTTTGGGTCACCCCTCCACTTT. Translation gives CASGLLAGGFGSPLHF.

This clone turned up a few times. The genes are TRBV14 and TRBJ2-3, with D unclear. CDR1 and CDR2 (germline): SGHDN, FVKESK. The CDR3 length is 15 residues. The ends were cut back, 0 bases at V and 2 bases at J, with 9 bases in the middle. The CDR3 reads CASSQDPTSTDTQYF. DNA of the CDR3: TGTGCCAGCAGCCAAGATCCCACATCCACAGATACGCAGTATTTT.

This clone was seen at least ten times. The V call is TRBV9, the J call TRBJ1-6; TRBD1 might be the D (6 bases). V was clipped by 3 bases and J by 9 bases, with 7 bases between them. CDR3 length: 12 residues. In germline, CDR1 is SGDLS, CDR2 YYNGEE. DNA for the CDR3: TGTGCCAGCAGCGAACAGGGTTCACCCCTCCACTTT. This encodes CASSEQGSPLHF. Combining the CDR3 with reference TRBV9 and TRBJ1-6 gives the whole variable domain DSGVTQTPKHLITATGQRVTLRCSPRSGDLSVYWYQQSLDQGLQFLIQYYNGEERAKGNILERFSAQQFPDLHSELNLSSLELGDSALYFCASSEQGSPLHFGNGTRLTVT.

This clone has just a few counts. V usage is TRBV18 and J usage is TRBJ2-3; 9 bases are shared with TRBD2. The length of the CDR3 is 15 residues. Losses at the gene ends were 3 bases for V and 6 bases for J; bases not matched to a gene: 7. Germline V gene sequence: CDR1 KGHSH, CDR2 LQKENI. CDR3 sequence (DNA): TGTGCCAGCTCACCTCAAAGCGGGAGGCTCGATACGCAGTATTTT. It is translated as CASSPQSGRLDTQYF.

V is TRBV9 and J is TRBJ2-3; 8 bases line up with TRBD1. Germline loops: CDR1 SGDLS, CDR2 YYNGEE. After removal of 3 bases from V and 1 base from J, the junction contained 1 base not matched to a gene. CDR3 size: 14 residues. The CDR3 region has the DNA TGTGCCAGCAGCGCGGGACAGGGCACAGATACGCAGTATTTT. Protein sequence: CASSAGQGTDTQYF.

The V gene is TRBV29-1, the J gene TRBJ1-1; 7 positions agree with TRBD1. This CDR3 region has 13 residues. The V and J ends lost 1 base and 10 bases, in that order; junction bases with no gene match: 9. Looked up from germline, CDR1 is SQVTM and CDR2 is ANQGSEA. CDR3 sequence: CSVEGRTGFGAFF. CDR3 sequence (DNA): TGCAGCGTTGAAGGTAGGACAGGTTTCGGAGCTTTCTTT. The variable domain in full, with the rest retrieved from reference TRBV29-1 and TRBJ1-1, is SAVISQKPSRDICQRGTSLTIQCQVDSQVTMMFWYRQQPGQSLTLIATANQGSEATYESGFVIDKFPISRPNLTFSTLTVSNMSPEDSSIYLCSVEGRTGFGAFFGQGTRLTVV.

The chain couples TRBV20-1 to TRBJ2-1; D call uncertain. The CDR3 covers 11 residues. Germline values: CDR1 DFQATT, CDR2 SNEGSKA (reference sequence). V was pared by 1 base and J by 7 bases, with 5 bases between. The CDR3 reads CSARAQNEQFF. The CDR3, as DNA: TGCAGTGCTAGAGCTCAAAATGAGCAGTTCTTC.

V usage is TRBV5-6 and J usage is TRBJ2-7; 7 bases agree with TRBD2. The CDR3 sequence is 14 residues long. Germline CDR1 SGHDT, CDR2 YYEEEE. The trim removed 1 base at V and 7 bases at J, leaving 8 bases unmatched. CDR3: CASSLLGEGREQYV. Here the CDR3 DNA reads TGTGCCAGCAGCTTGTTGGGGGAGGGCCGGGAGCAGTACGTC.

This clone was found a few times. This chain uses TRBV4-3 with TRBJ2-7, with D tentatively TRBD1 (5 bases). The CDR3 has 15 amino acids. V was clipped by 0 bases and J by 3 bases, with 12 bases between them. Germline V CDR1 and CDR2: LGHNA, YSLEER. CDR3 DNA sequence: TGCGCCAGCAGCCAAGAAATTAGGACACTCTACGAGCAGTACTTC. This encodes CASSQEIRTLYEQYF.

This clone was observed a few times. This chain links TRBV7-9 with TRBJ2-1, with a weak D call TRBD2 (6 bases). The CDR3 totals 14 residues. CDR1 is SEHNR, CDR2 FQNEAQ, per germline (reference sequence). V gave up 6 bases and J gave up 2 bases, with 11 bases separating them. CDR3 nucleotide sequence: TGTGCCAGCAGTGGGCGCGGGGCCTACAATGAGCAGTTCTTC. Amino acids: CASSGRGAYNEQFF.

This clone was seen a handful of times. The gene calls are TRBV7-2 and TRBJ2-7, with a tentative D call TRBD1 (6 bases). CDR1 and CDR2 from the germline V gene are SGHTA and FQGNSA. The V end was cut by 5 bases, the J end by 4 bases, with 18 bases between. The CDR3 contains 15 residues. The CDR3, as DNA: TGTGCCAGCAGCACCGCCTCCGGGACAAATTACGAGCAGTACTTC. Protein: CASSTASGTNYEQYF.